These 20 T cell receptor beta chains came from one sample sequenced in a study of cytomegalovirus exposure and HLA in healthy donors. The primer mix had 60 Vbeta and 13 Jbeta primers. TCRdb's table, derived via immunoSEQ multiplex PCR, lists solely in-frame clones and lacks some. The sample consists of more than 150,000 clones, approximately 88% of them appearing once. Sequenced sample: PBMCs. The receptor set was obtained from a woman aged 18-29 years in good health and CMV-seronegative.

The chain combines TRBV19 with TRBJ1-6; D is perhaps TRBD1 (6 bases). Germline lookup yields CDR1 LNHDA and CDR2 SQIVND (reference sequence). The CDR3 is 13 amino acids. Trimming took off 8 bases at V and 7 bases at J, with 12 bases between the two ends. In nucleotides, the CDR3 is TGTGCCAGTCGGACAAGGGGGAATTCACCCCTCCACTTT. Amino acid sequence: CASRTRGNSPLHF.

The CDR3 sequence is CAWSGWTANYGYTF. In DNA, the CDR3 is TGTGCCTGGAGTGGGTGGACAGCAAACTATGGCTACACCTTC. The chain carries TRBV30 and TRBJ1-2; D might be TRBD1 (6 bases). The CDR3 is made up of 14 amino acids. Germline CDR1 is GTSNPN and CDR2 is SVGIG (reference sequence). The V gene lost 1 base and the J gene lost 2 bases, with 11 bases spanning the gap.

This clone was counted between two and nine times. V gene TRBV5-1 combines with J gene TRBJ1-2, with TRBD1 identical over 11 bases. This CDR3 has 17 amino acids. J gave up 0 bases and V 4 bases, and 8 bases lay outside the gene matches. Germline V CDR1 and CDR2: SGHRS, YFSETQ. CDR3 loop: CASSAIGDRGTNYGYTF. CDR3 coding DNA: TGCGCCAGCAGCGCAATAGGGGACAGGGGGACTAACTATGGCTACACCTTC.

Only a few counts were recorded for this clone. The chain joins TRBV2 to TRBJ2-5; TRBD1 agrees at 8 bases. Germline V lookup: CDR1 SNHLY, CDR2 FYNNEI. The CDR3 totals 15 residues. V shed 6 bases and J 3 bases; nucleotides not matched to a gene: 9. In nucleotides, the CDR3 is TGTGCCAGCAGGAGGGACAGGTGGGGGGAAGAGACCCAGTACTTC. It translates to CASRRDRWGEETQYF.

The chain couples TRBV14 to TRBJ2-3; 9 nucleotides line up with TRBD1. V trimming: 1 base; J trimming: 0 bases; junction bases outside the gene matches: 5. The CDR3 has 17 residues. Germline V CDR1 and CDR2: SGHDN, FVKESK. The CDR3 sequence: CASSQVWGTGSTDTQYF. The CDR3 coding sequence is TGTGCCAGCAGCCAAGTCTGGGGGACAGGGAGCACAGATACGCAGTATTTT.

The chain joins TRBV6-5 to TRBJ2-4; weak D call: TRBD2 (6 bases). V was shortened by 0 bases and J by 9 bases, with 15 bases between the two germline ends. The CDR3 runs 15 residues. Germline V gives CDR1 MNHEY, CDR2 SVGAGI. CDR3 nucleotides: TGTGCCAGCAGTTACTCGGGGGGAAGGGTCGGCATTCAGTACTTC. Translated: CASSYSGGRVGIQYF.

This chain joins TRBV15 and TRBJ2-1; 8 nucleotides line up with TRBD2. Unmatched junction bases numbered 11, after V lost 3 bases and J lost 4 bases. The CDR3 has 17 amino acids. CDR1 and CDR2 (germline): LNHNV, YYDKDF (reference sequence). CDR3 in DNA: TGTGCCACCAGCAGGCCTTGGGGCGGGGGGATATACAATGAGCAGTTCTTC. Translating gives CATSRPWGGGIYNEQFF. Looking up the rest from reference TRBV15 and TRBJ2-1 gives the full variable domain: DAMVIQNPRYQVTQFGKPVTLSCSQTLNHNVMYWYQQKSSQAPKLLFHYYDKDFNNEADTPDNFQSRRPNTSFCFLDIRSPGLGDTAMYLCATSRPWGGGIYNEQFFGPGTRLTVL.

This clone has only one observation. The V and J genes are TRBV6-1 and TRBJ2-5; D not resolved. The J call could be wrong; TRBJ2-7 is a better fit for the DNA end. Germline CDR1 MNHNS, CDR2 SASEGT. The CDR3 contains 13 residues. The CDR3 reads CASSETGPYEQYF. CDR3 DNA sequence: TGTGCCAGCAGTGAAACTGGGCCCTACGAGCAGTACTTC.

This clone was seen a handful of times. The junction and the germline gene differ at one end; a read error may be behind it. This CDR3 is CASSSTGGREHF. CDR3 DNA sequence: TGTGCCAGCAGTTCGACCGGGGGTAGAGAACACTTC. The chain combines TRBV6-5 with TRBJ1-2, with D possibly TRBD1 on 5 matching bases. This CDR3 is built from 12 residues. Germline CDR1 is MNHEY and CDR2 is SVGAGI.

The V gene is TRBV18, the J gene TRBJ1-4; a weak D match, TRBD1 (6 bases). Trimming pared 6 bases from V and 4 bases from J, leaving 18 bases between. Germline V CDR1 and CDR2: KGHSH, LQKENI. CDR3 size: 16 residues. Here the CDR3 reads CASSSPGAGNNEKLFF. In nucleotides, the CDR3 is TGTGCCAGCTCCAGTCCAGGGGCAGGGAATAATGAAAAACTGTTTTTT. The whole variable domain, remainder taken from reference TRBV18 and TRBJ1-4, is NAGVMQNPRHLVRRRGQEARLRCSPMKGHSHVYWYRQLPEEGLKFMVYLQKENIIDESGMPKERFSAEFPKEGPSILRIQQVVRGDSAAYFCASSSPGAGNNEKLFFGSGTQLSVL.

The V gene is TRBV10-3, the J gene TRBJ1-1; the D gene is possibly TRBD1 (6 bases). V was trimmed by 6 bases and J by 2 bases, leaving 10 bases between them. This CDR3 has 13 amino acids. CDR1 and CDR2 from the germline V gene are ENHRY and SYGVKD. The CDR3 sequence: CAIRAGENTEAFF. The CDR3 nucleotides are TGTGCCATCAGGGCAGGGGAAAACACTGAAGCTTTCTTT.

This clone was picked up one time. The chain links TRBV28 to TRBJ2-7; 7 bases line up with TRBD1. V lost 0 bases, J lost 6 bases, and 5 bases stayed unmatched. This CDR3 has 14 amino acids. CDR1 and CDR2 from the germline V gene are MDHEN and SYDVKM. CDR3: CASSLWTGLGEQYF. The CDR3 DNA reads TGTGCCAGCAGTTTATGGACAGGGCTCGGCGAGCAGTACTTC.

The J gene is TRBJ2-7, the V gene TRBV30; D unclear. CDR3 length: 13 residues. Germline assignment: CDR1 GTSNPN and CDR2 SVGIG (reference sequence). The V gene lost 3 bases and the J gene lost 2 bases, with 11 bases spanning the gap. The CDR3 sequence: CAWSALVPYEQYF. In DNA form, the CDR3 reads TGTGCCTGGAGCGCGTTGGTCCCCTACGAGCAGTACTTC.

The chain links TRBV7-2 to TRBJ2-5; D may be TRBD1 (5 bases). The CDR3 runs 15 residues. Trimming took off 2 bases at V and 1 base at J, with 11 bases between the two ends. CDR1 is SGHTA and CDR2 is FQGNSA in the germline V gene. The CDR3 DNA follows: TGTGCCAGCAGCTTAAATGGGGCGGCCCAAGAGACCCAGTACTTC. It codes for CASSLNGAAQETQYF.

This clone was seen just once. The CDR3 spells CASSLAWQGGYEQYF. The CDR3, as DNA: TGTGCCAGCAGCTTAGCCTGGCAGGGGGGCTACGAGCAGTACTTC. The rearrangement links TRBV7-6 to TRBJ2-7; tentative D call: TRBD1 (7 bases). Germline V gives CDR1 SGHVS, CDR2 FNYEAQ. Trimming removed 0 bases at V and 3 bases at J, with 12 bases between. The CDR3 totals 15 residues.

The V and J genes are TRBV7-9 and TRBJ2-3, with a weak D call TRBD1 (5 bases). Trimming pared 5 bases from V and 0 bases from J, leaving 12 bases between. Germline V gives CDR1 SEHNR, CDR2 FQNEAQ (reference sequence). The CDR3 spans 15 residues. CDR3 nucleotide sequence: TGTGCCAGCAGCCTCATAAGGGGTAGCACAGATACGCAGTATTTT. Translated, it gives CASSLIRGSTDTQYF. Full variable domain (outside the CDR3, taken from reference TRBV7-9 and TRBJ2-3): DTGVSQNPRHKITKRGQNVTFRCDPISEHNRLYWYRQTLGQGPEFLTYFQNEAQLEKSRLLSDRFSAERPKGSFSTLEIQRTEQGDSAMYLCASSLIRGSTDTQYFGPGTRLTVL.

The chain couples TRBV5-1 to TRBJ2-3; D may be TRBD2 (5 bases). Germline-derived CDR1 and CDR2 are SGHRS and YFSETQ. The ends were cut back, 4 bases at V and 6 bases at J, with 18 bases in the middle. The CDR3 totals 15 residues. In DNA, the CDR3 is TGCGCCAGCAGCGAGAGCACCATGACGGGGGATACGCAGTATTTT. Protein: CASSESTMTGDTQYF.

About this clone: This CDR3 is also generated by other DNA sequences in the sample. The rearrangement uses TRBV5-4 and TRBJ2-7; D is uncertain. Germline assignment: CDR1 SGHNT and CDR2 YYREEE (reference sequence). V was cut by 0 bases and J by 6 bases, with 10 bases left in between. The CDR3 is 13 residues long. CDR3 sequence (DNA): TGTGCCAGCAGCTTGGCAGGTCTCCCCGAGCAGTACTTC. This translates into CASSLAGLPEQYF.

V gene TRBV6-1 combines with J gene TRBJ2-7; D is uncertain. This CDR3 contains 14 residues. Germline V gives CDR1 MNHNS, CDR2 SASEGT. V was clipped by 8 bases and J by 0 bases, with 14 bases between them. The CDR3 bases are TGTGCCAGCCACGGCCTGCACAGCTCCTACGAGCAGTACTTC. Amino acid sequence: CASHGLHSSYEQYF.

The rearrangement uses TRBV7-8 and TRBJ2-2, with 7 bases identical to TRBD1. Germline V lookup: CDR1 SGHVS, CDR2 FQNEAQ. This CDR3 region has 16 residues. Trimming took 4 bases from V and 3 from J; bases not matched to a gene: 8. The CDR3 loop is CASSSRGGADTGELFF. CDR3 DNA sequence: TGTGCCAGCAGCTCAAGAGGGGGCGCGGACACCGGGGAGCTGTTTTTT. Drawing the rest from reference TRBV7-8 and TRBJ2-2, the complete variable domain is GAGVSQSPRYKVAKRGQDVALRCDPISGHVSLFWYQQALGQGPEFLTYFQNEAQLDKSGLPSDRFFAERPEGSVSTLKIQRTQQEDSAVYLCASSSRGGADTGELFFGEGSRLTVL.